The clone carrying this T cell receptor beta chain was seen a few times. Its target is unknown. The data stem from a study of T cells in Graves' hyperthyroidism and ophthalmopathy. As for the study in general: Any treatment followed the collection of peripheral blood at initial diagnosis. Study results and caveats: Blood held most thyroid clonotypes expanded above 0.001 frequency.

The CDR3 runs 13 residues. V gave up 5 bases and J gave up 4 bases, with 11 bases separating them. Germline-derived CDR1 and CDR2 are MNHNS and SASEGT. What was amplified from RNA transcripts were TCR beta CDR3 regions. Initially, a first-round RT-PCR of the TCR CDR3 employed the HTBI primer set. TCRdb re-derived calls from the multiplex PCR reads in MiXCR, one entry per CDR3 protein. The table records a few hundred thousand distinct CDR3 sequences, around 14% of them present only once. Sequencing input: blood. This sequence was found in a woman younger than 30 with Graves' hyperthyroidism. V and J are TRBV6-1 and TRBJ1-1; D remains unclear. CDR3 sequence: CASSYTGGTEAFF. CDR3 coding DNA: TGTGCCAGCAGTTATACGGGTGGCACTGAAGCTTTCTTT.